This entry lists 8 T cell receptor beta chains sequenced from one sample in a study of T cells in localized non-small cell lung cancer. Assay used: immunoSEQ multiplex PCR; TCRdb lists only in-frame clones, some missing. There are 45,000 to 70,000 clones in the sample; around 86% occur only once, and roughly 5.1% lies in the top ten. The source material was peripheral blood, sampled before any cancer treatment. These receptor sequences come from a woman aged 40-69 years with stage I lung adenocarcinoma.

This clone was observed a single time. This chain connects TRBV5-6 to TRBJ2-7; D is ambiguous. Trimming cost V 0 bases and J 1 base, with 8 bases left between them. The V gene's germline CDR1 is SGHDT and CDR2 YYEEEE. This CDR3 comprises 14 residues. DNA for the CDR3: TGTGCCAGCAGCTTGGTAGCAGCTTCCTACGAGCAGTACTTC. Amino acid sequence: CASSLVAASYEQYF.

The chain has TRBV10-3 and TRBJ2-7; TRBD2 matches at 14 bases. With V trimmed by 7 bases and J by 4 bases, 3 bases remained unmatched. This CDR3 comprises 14 residues. CDR1 ENHRY and CDR2 SYGVKD come from the germline V gene. The CDR3 sequence is CAIKGTSGGYEQYF. The CDR3 DNA follows: TGTGCCATCAAGGGGACTAGCGGGGGATACGAGCAGTACTTC.

About this clone itself: This specimen includes other DNA sequences encoding the same CDR3. The rearrangement joins TRBV5-1 to TRBJ2-1; D ambiguous. Germline V gives CDR1 SGHRS, CDR2 YFSETQ. This CDR3 contains 15 residues. Trimming removed 0 bases at V and 0 bases at J, with 7 bases between. The CDR3 region is CASSLDGVSYNEQFF. CDR3 sequence (DNA): TGCGCCAGCAGCTTGGATGGGGTCTCCTACAATGAGCAGTTCTTC.

This chain joins TRBV27 and TRBJ1-2, with 7 bases identical to TRBD1. CDR3 length equals 16 residues. The V gene end was trimmed by 4 bases and the J gene end by 5 bases; junction bases not matched to a gene: 13. CDR1 is MNHEY and CDR2 is SMNVEV in the germline V gene (reference sequence). Here the CDR3 reads CASSSYLQGGRYGYTF. Written as DNA, the CDR3 is TGTGCCAGCAGTTCCTACCTCCAGGGGGGGCGGTATGGCTACACCTTC.

The chain uses TRBV19 and TRBJ2-1, with 7 bases matching TRBD1. The CDR3 runs to 17 residues. The trim removed 3 bases at V and 1 base at J, leaving 9 bases unmatched. Germline CDR1 LNHDA, CDR2 SQIVND (reference sequence). CDR3 region: CASSIIHGRGSYNEQFF. The CDR3 DNA reads TGTGCCAGTAGTATCATCCACGGCAGGGGGTCCTACAATGAGCAGTTCTTC.

The CDR3 bases are TGCGCCAGCAGCTTGAGGACAGGGGTTGGCACTGAAGCTTTCTTT. Encoded protein: CASSLRTGVGTEAFF. This chain connects TRBV5-1 to TRBJ1-1; TRBD1 aligns across 9 bases. Germline V gene lookup returns CDR1 SGHRS and CDR2 YFSETQ. CDR3 length: 15 residues. Unmatched junction bases numbered 5, after V lost 1 base and J lost 4 bases.

The genes are TRBV5-1 and TRBJ2-5, with TRBD1 as a possible D gene (5 bases). V gave up 0 bases and J gave up 0 bases, with 9 bases separating them. This CDR3 is built from 15 residues. In germline, CDR1 is SGHRS, CDR2 YFSETQ. For the CDR3, the DNA is TGCGCCAGCAGCTTGGCCGCAGGGTACCAAGAGACCCAGTACTTC. Residues: CASSLAAGYQETQYF.

This sequence joins TRBV20-1 and TRBJ1-1; D is unresolved. Germline V lookup: CDR1 DFQATT, CDR2 SNEGSKA (reference sequence). The CDR3 length is 11 residues. Deletions cut 3 bases from V and 4 bases from J, with 6 bases between. CDR3 protein: CSASKGTEAFF. DNA of the CDR3: TGCAGTGCTAGCAAGGGCACTGAAGCTTTCTTT.